This TCR beta chain is drawn from a study of CD8 T cells in ankylosing spondylitis. Study-level results: Those disease-linked clones were CD8+; they were also relatively rare in peripheral blood. Matched ankylosing spondylitis synovial fluid reportedly contained a significantly enriched population of disease-linked clones. Previously reported in reactive arthritis synovial fluid and blood were some of the motif variants.

The CDR3 spans 15 residues. Germline V gene lookup returns CDR1 SGDLS and CDR2 YYNGEE. The ends lost 1 base at V and 8 bases at J; junction bases unmatched: 4. Using quantitative 5'-RACE with molecular barcodes, the authors made TCR beta libraries. TCRdb fed the 5' RACE reads into MiXCR, producing one record per CDR3 protein. The sample shows roughly 86,000 distinct CDR3 sequences, around 9.4% of them seen only once. The sample holds many counts of this clonotype. Antigen specificity is unknown. The TCR sequence derives from a male donor with ankylosing spondylitis or in good health (not recorded which). This chain links TRBV9 with TRBJ2-1; 12 nucleotides align to TRBD2. Sequenced input: blood, either unsorted or a sorted T cell fraction (not recorded which). CDR3 coding DNA: TGTGCCAGCAGCGTACTAGCGGGGGGGCCAGATGAGCAGTTCTTC. Its translation: CASSVLAGGPDEQFF.